The present entry profiles one T cell receptor beta chain with its context. The CDR3 loop spans 12 amino acids. Trimming took off 1 base at V and 7 bases at J, with 9 bases between the two ends. The germline V gene encodes CDR1 SGHKS and CDR2 YYEKEE (reference sequence). Donors of Cohort 3 who recovered were those that had two negative PCRs, clearance, or symptom resolution. Clones were sequenced by immunoSEQ multiplex PCR, and TCRdb holds only the in-frame ones, with some missing. The top ten clones hold roughly 1.4% of a sample with approximately 400,000 clones, 80% to 90% of them seen once. These data belong to a study of blood T cell repertoires in COVID-19.

What was sequenced was PBMCs or T cells enriched from blood (not recorded which). The receptor was derived from a young man who had recovered from COVID-19. V and J are TRBV5-5 and TRBJ2-7, with D perhaps TRBD2 (6 bases). For the CDR3, the DNA is TGTGCCAGCAGCTTGATGGGGGGAGAGCAGTACTTC. It specifies CASSLMGGEQYF.